This TCR beta chain stems from a study of cytomegalovirus exposure and HLA in healthy donors (dated by TCRdb to about 2017). General notes on the study: An earlier analysis of approximately 640 of the donors reported more than 250 Gb of sequence data and 100 million to 140 million unique TCR beta sequences from about 180 million T cells. About 280 gigabases of sequencing data and 70 million to 95 million unique TCR sequences made up an early release that covered 500 to 700 HLA-typed donors. Of the roughly 400 genotyped donors, about 80% fell in the genetic ancestry cluster associated with self-reported Caucasian donors. The aim of the study was to test whether cataloging public T cell receptors could identify signatures of past pathogen exposure. The study used immunosequencing to profile the T cell repertoires of about 670 subjects and linked those repertoires to cytomegalovirus serostatus. Besides the first cohort of 550 to 750 subjects, a separate validation cohort made up of 120 different subjects was used. To predict cytomegalovirus infection status, the study brought together high-throughput TCR immunosequencing, statistical association of individual TCRs with disease status, and machine learning. To study patterns of TCR occurrence, a later analysis re-analyzed previously published TCR beta repertoires from around 670 donors and added high-resolution HLA genotyping. In the later analysis, no new phenotypic data were used to find candidate immune exposures; instead, reliance was placed on TCR beta sequences and their occurrence across donors. In an earlier analysis of several hundred of the donors, high-throughput TCR beta sequencing was used to judge whether each TCR beta V gene segment behaved as functional or pseudogenic. Donor age, sex, ethnicity and CMV serostatus were collected together with the repertoire data. A later genetic analysis used genome-wide SNP genotypes for about 65% of the roughly 700 donors, treating that subset as a discovery cohort. Every discovery cohort repertoire had been produced on one sequencing platform. HLA typing covered class I and class II loci at four-digit resolution. Typing coverage differed by locus: A, B, C, DRB1 and DQB1 were typed in roughly 629-640 donors, DQA1 in 500 to 550, DPA1 in 600 to 610, and DPB1 in 472. Five DR-DQ haplotypes were handled as single units for association and clustering because linkage in the cohort was strong. On average, around 200,000 unique TCR beta nucleotide sequences were sequenced per donor among 398 genotyped donors of the cohort, with roughly 19% of those sequences being non-productive.

The method was the immunoSEQ multiplex PCR assay. A mixture of 60 forward primers for TCR Vbeta segments and 13 reverse primers for TCR Jbeta segments was used in the multiplex PCR. The CDR3 region of rearranged TCR beta genes was amplified from genomic DNA by a multiplex PCR assay. Amplified TCR beta libraries were sequenced as 87-base-pair reads on the Illumina HiSeq System. In the original analysis: A later analysis tallied tens of millions of unique TCR beta chains across the 700 or so repertoires, and some 12 million of those chains were shared by two or more donors. A nearest-neighbor algorithm error-corrected the raw reads and collapsed the reads into unique sequences, merging closely related sequences to remove PCR and sequencing errors. CDR3 sequences were aligned to IMGT reference sequences to assign V, D and J gene segments. Each retained sequence needed at least a six-nucleotide match to both a V gene segment and a J gene segment. Rearrangements were called productive when the CDR3 lacked stop codons and stayed in frame with V and J; all others were non-productive. CDR3 was defined according to IMGT convention as the region running from the second conserved V-encoded cysteine to the conserved J-encoded phenylalanine. The earlier analysis of 587 of the donors excluded any sequence lacking an unambiguous match to a single V gene segment. In an earlier analysis of roughly 600 of the donors, a V segment was called functional when productive rearrangements were above 56.7%, and segregating when the standard deviation between donors exceeded 5%. A statistical classification framework was built for diagnosing cytomegalovirus status from the catalog of TCR beta chain sequences. In a later analysis, TCR nucleotide sequences were compared against IMGT/GENE-DB human TR gene sequences so that V and J genes could be assigned. In a later analysis, CDR3 sequences and most-parsimonious VDJ recombination scenarios were assigned using the TCRdist pipeline. In a later analysis, every TCR beta chain was defined by the combination of its CDR3 amino acid sequence and its V-gene family, and reads without a unique V-gene family were dropped. In a later analysis, around 600 highly shared, low-generation-probability nucleotide sequences were removed to address suspected cross-contamination and a sequencing artifact. A later analysis calculated a clonal expansion index for each public chain from normalized within-repertoire ranks of inferred template counts. Generation probabilities in a later analysis came from a VDJ recombination model fitted to out-of-frame rearrangements, and those results were checked against IGoR. In a later analysis, TCR-TCR, TCR-HLA and TCR-CMV co-occurrence was scored with hypergeometric tests, and a repertoire-size bias correction was applied to TCR pairs. In a later analysis, false discovery rates were estimated by permuting HLA or CMV assignments 20 times. In a later analysis, co-occurring TCRs were grouped using DBSCAN, and TCRdist sequence similarity was added for clustering within HLA-allele-positive subsets. Repertoires with fewer than 30,000 or more than 120,000 public chains were left out of co-occurrence clustering, as were five repertoires with anomalous nucleotide sharing. TCRdb provides this immuneACCESS table in a form limited to in-frame rearrangements. Some clones are lacking; in checked studies, under half of them reflect an unresolved V gene, and why the rest are absent is not known. D and trimming were read from the DNA, whereas the V and J calls and clone size are those reported in that table. This sample comprises some 170,000 clones, roughly 85% of them detected only once. Around 0.85% of the sample rests with the top ten.

The cohort comprised around 690 healthy bone marrow donors. All cohort members were sampled while nominally healthy, although unrecorded immune exposures were likely present. The donor tested CMV seronegative, placing the donor among the roughly 400 seronegative members of the cohort. A peripheral blood sample was collected from each donor, and TCR beta sequencing was performed on peripheral blood mononuclear cells. The Qiagen DNeasy Blood Extraction Kit was used to extract genomic DNA from the blood cell samples. Study-wide findings and limitations: The only immune exposure information available for the cohort was CMV serostatus. Across donors, most TCR sequences were observed very rarely, whereas some public TCRs were present in many individuals. According to a later analysis, TCR association rates differed among HLA loci, with DRB1 alleles showing the most associated TCRs and HLA-C alleles showing the fewest. Because counts were too low, seventeen rarely observed V segments, including chromosome 9 orphons, were left out of the earlier analysis of some 640 of the donors. Because HLA typing was missing for some donors at each locus, association tests included only the typed subset. Some IMGT-functional V segments, including TRBV6-2 and TRBV6-3, could not be told apart with the 87-base-pair reads, so those segments were excluded. The presence/absence analyses assumed that sequencing depth was roughly uniform across donors, and that assumption may not be true. A later analysis reported that several top co-occurrence clusters appeared linked to parvovirus B19, influenza, CMV and Epstein-Barr virus. A few of the identified cytomegalovirus-associated TCR beta chains were confirmed in vitro to be specific for cytomegalovirus antigens. A cluster of highly shared sequence variants was judged likely to be a technical artifact of the sequencing pipeline. When HLA alleles, especially DR and DQ, strongly co-occurred, attributing TCR associations to individual alleles was difficult. A total of 164 TCR beta chains were listed by the study as associated with cytomegalovirus. The authors suggested that the approach could potentially be extended to other disease states and immunological phenotypes. An association between a missense DCLRE1C variant and V-gene and J-gene trimming of TCR beta chains was found in a later genetic analysis and replicated in an independent cohort. Linkage disequilibrium might explain the correlated functional status among segregating V segments, but an unknown experimental factor could not be excluded. Compared with the approximately 700-donor mean, donors in an Asian-associated ancestry cluster had fewer N-insertions in productive TCRs, according to a later genetic analysis. The classifier was reported to diagnose cytomegalovirus status with high specificity and sensitivity in both the original and validation cohorts. Only TCR beta chains were sequenced in this cohort, and the absence of alpha or paired-chain data limited detectable features. A later analysis found that most CMV-associated TCR beta chains appeared HLA-restricted, with HLA associations seemingly driven largely by CMV exposure. A later analysis associated about 17,000 TCR beta sequences with specific HLA alleles at a false discovery rate of 0.05. A further reported finding was that TCR beta sequences accurately predicted the HLA-A and HLA-B alleles for most subjects in the first cohort. An earlier analysis of approximately 500 of the donors showed that most TCR beta V segments appeared in productive rearrangements either about 87% or about 30% of the time, which broadly matched IMGT annotations. A later analysis found that HLA-associated TCR beta chains were more clonally expanded and had lower generation probabilities than equally common non-associated chains.

This clone occurred once. There is no known antigen for this receptor. No much larger clonotype is one base removed from it; base qualities were not supplied. Counted from cysteine to phenylalanine, this CDR3 has 16 amino acids. Just CDR3 DNA is preserved here, 48 bases in frame from base 1. The germline V gene gives CDR1 as SGHDN and CDR2 as FVKESK. Unmatched junction bases come to 10, with V trimmed by 3 bases and J by 2 bases. The receptor's source is a woman under 40 in good health and CMV-seronegative. Recombination connected TRBV14 to TRBJ2-7; 7 central bases correspond to TRBD2. The sequenced sample consisted of PBMCs. The CDR3 loop reads CASSHRGGTGPYEQYF. DNA sequence: TGTGCCAGCAGCCACCGCGGGGGTACGGGCCCCTACGAGCAGTACTTC.